This is a list of T cell receptor beta chains from one sample in a study of blood T cell repertoires in COVID-19. The table came from immunoSEQ multiplex PCR; TCRdb's copy has only in-frame clones and leaves some out. The sample records 90,000 to 100,000 clones, 90% being singletons. Sequenced material: peripheral blood. The receptors come from a man aged 45-65 years with acute or convalescent COVID-19. Both conserved end residues are part of each CDR3. D genes are given only for firm matches. Size tells how often a clone was seen (once, few, many) or the class of an expanded clone, and some rows leave it out.

V: TRBV19
size: .
J: TRBJ2-1
D: .
CDR3: CASSTSGSYNEQFF
DNA: TGTGCCAGTAGTACGAGCGGCTCCTACAATGAGCAGTTCTTC

V: TRBV2
size: .
J: TRBJ1-5
D: .
CDR3: CASRDGRALNQPQHF
DNA: TGTGCCAGCAGGGACGGGAGGGCCTTAAATCAGCCCCAGCATTTT

V: TRBV29-1
size: .
J: TRBJ2-2
D: .
CDR3: CSARVMPGELFF
DNA: TGCAGCGCCCGGGTAATGCCCGGGGAGCTGTTTTTT

V: TRBV10-3
size: .
J: TRBJ2-1
D: .
CDR3: CAIRLAAGEQFF
DNA: TGTGCCATCAGACTGGCCGCGGGGGAGCAGTTCTTC

V: TRBV7-9
size: .
J: TRBJ2-3
D: .
CDR3: CASSPGAGARSDTQYF
DNA: TGTGCCAGCAGCCCAGGGGCTGGGGCGCGATCAGATACGCAGTATTTT

V: TRBV11-3
size: .
J: TRBJ2-7
D: TRBD1
CDR3: CASSLGDRGGDEQYF
DNA: TGTGCCAGCAGCTTAGGGGACAGGGGAGGCGACGAGCAGTACTTC

V: TRBV7-8
size: .
J: TRBJ2-2
D: TRBD2
CDR3: CASSPPGLASTGELFF
DNA: TGTGCCAGCAGCCCCCCGGGACTAGCGAGCACCGGGGAGCTGTTTTTT

V: TRBV7-8
size: .
J: TRBJ2-7
D: TRBD2
CDR3: CASSLVAGVEQYF
DNA: TGTGCCAGCAGCTTAGTAGCGGGGGTGGAGCAGTACTTC

V: TRBV11-3
size: .
J: TRBJ2-1
D: .
CDR3: CASSRGSFVEQFF
DNA: TGTGCCAGCAGCCGAGGGAGTTTCGTTGAGCAGTTCTTC

V: TRBV7-9
size: .
J: TRBJ1-1
D: TRBD1
CDR3: CASSSPWGTGNTEAFF
DNA: TGTGCCAGCAGCTCCCCCTGGGGGACAGGAAACACTGAAGCTTTCTTT

V: TRBV29-1
size: .
J: TRBJ2-1
D: .
CDR3: CSVEDLGPAREQFF
DNA: TGCAGCGTTGAAGATCTAGGCCCCGCCCGTGAGCAGTTCTTC

V: TRBV5-1
size: .
J: TRBJ1-2
D: .
CDR3: CASTTGRDYGYTF
DNA: TGCGCCAGCACCACAGGGAGGGACTATGGCTACACCTTC

V: TRBV7-8
size: .
J: TRBJ1-2
D: TRBD1
CDR3: CASTLQGVSYGYTF
DNA: TGTGCCAGCACCCTACAGGGGGTTTCCTATGGCTACACCTTC

V: TRBV5-1
size: few
J: TRBJ2-1
D: TRBD2
CDR3: CASSPRTSHSYNEQFF
DNA: TGCGCCAGCAGCCCAAGGACTAGCCACTCCTACAATGAGCAGTTCTTC

V: TRBV3-1/TRBV3-2
size: once
J: TRBJ1-1
D: TRBD1
CDR3: CASSHTGTGETEAFF
DNA: TGTGCCAGCAGCCACACCGGGACAGGGGAAACTGAAGCTTTCTTT

V: TRBV11-3
size: .
J: TRBJ1-2
D: .
CDR3: CASSPGRGAGGYTF
DNA: TGTGCCAGCAGCCCGGGCAGGGGCGCGGGTGGCTACACCTTC

V: TRBV11-2
size: .
J: TRBJ1-6
D: TRBD1
CDR3: CASSTRDSNSPLHF
DNA: TGTGCCAGCAGCACCCGGGACAGTAATTCACCCCTCCACTTT

V: TRBV5-1
size: .
J: TRBJ1-1
D: .
CDR3: CASSLDGDGTEAFF
DNA: TGCGCCAGCAGCTTGGACGGGGATGGCACTGAAGCTTTCTTT

V: TRBV27
size: .
J: TRBJ2-7
D: .
CDR3: CASSLSGRANFEQYF
DNA: TGTGCCAGCAGTTTATCTGGCAGGGCGAACTTCGAGCAGTACTTC

V: TRBV6-5
size: .
J: TRBJ2-7
D: TRBD2
CDR3: CASSYLTSGSWEQYF
DNA: TGTGCCAGCAGTTACCTAACTAGCGGGAGTTGGGAGCAGTACTTC

V: TRBV2
size: .
J: TRBJ2-1
D: .
CDR3: CASSSESSYNEQFF
DNA: TGTGCCAGCAGTTCGGAGAGCTCCTACAATGAGCAGTTCTTC

V: TRBV20-1
size: .
J: TRBJ1-1
D: TRBD1
CDR3: CSASPGTGFGTEAFF
DNA: TGCAGTGCTAGTCCCGGGACAGGGTTCGGGACTGAAGCTTTCTTT

V: TRBV5-4
size: .
J: TRBJ2-2
D: .
CDR3: CASSLEGRAYTGELFF
DNA: TGTGCCAGCAGCTTGGAGGGCAGGGCCTACACCGGGGAGCTGTTTTTT

V: TRBV3-1/TRBV3-2
size: .
J: TRBJ2-5
D: .
CDR3: CASSQDRSAETQYF
DNA: TGTGCCAGCAGCCAAGATCGGTCAGCGGAGACCCAGTACTTC

V: TRBV12-5
size: .
J: TRBJ1-1
D: TRBD1
CDR3: CASGNQGAFAEAFF
DNA: TGTGCTAGTGGTAATCAGGGGGCCTTCGCTGAAGCTTTCTTT

V: TRBV14
size: few
J: TRBJ2-7
D: TRBD1
CDR3: CASSRTGNGQHEQYF
DNA: TGTGCCAGCAGCCGGACAGGGAACGGACAACACGAGCAGTACTTC

V: TRBV27
size: .
J: TRBJ1-1
D: .
CDR3: CASSLPDRWDTEAFF
DNA: TGTGCCAGCAGTTTACCCGACAGGTGGGACACTGAAGCTTTCTTT

V: TRBV3-1/TRBV3-2
size: .
J: TRBJ1-6
D: .
CDR3: CASGREISGSPLHF
DNA: TGTGCCAGCGGGAGGGAAATTTCGGGTTCACCCCTCCACTTT

V: TRBV25-1
size: .
J: TRBJ1-1
D: TRBD1
CDR3: CASRHTSPGQGGTEAFF
DNA: TGTGCCAGCAGACATACCTCCCCCGGACAGGGGGGGACTGAAGCTTTCTTT

V: TRBV2
size: .
J: TRBJ2-5
D: .
CDR3: CASSGATNGETQYF
DNA: TGTGCCAGCAGTGGTGCCACGAACGGAGAGACCCAGTACTTC

V: TRBV29-1
size: .
J: TRBJ2-7
D: TRBD2
CDR3: CSVDGLAGDEQYF
DNA: TGCAGCGTTGATGGACTAGCGGGAGACGAGCAGTACTTC

V: TRBV7-2
size: .
J: TRBJ1-3
D: .
CDR3: CASSLGQAAAGNTIYF
DNA: TGTGCCAGCAGCTTAGGACAGGCCGCTGCGGGAAACACCATATATTTT

V: TRBV6-1
size: .
J: TRBJ2-7
D: TRBD1
CDR3: CASSEGTGFPYEQYF
DNA: TGTGCCAGCAGCGAAGGGACAGGCTTCCCCTACGAGCAGTACTTC

V: TRBV27
size: .
J: TRBJ2-5
D: .
CDR3: CASSFDYPGTQYF
DNA: TGTGCCAGCAGTTTCGACTACCCAGGGACCCAGTACTTC

V: TRBV3-1/TRBV3-2
size: few
J: TRBJ2-7
D: .
CDR3: CASSQGLGGEQYF
DNA: TGTGCCAGCAGCCAAGGACTAGGAGGTGAGCAGTACTTC

V: TRBV18
size: .
J: TRBJ1-1
D: .
CDR3: CASSPFGQGNTEAFF
DNA: TGTGCCAGCTCACCCTTCGGGCAGGGCAACACTGAAGCTTTCTTT

V: TRBV4-1
size: few
J: TRBJ1-6
D: .
CDR3: CASSQSREHNSPLHF
DNA: TGCGCCAGCAGCCAATCCCGGGAACATAATTCACCCCTCCACTTT

V: TRBV30
size: .
J: TRBJ1-5
D: .
CDR3: CAWASYSNQPQHF
DNA: TGTGCCTGGGCTAGTTATAGCAATCAGCCCCAGCATTTT

V: TRBV11-2
size: .
J: TRBJ2-7
D: .
CDR3: CASSLGQARSYEQYF
DNA: TGTGCCAGCAGCTTAGGTCAGGCCCGCTCCTACGAGCAGTACTTC

V: TRBV6-2/TRBV6-3
size: .
J: TRBJ2-5
D: .
CDR3: CASSLTRGTETQYF
DNA: TGTGCCAGCAGCCTCACCCGGGGGACGGAGACCCAGTACTTC

V: TRBV14
size: .
J: TRBJ2-1
D: TRBD1
CDR3: CASSQTGDNEQFF
DNA: TGTGCCAGCAGCCAGACAGGGGACAATGAGCAGTTCTTC

V: TRBV19
size: .
J: TRBJ1-4
D: .
CDR3: CASSIDLWGPPEELFF
DNA: TGTGCCAGTAGTATAGATCTATGGGGGCCTCCCGAGGAACTGTTTTTT

V: TRBV15
size: .
J: TRBJ2-5
D: TRBD2
CDR3: CATSRERLAGERETQYF
DNA: TGTGCCACCAGCAGAGAGAGACTAGCGGGAGAGAGAGAGACCCAGTACTTC

V: TRBV5-4
size: .
J: TRBJ2-5
D: TRBD2
CDR3: CASSLGLAGVGQETQYF
DNA: TGTGCCAGCAGCTTGGGGCTAGCGGGAGTCGGGCAAGAGACCCAGTACTTC

V: TRBV10-3
size: .
J: TRBJ1-1
D: TRBD1
CDR3: CATEGTGDTEAFF
DNA: TGTGCCACCGAGGGGACAGGGGATACTGAAGCTTTCTTT

V: TRBV19
size: .
J: TRBJ2-5
D: TRBD2
CDR3: CASRDGGGQETQYF
DNA: TGTGCCAGTAGGGATGGCGGGGGGCAAGAGACCCAGTACTTC

V: TRBV24-1
size: few
J: TRBJ2-1
D: TRBD2
CDR3: CATSNPGLAGGEQFF
DNA: TGTGCCACCAGCAATCCGGGACTAGCGGGAGGTGAGCAGTTCTTC

V: TRBV5-5
size: .
J: TRBJ2-1
D: .
CDR3: CASSSPNYNEQFF
DNA: TGTGCCAGCAGCTCCCCTAATTACAATGAGCAGTTCTTC

V: TRBV30
size: .
J: TRBJ2-1
D: TRBD1
CDR3: CAWSLWDRSRNEQFF
DNA: TGTGCCTGGAGCCTTTGGGACAGGTCCCGGAATGAGCAGTTCTTC

V: TRBV9
size: .
J: TRBJ1-2
D: .
CDR3: CASSVSSWSTGYGYTF
DNA: TGTGCCAGCAGCGTTTCTAGCTGGTCAACCGGCTATGGCTACACCTTC

V: TRBV7-2
size: .
J: TRBJ2-2
D: TRBD2
CDR3: CASSLYSRGVGTGELFF
DNA: TGTGCCAGCAGCTTATACAGCCGGGGGGTAGGCACCGGGGAGCTGTTTTTT

V: TRBV6-5
size: .
J: TRBJ1-3
D: .
CDR3: CASSYSGGSGNTIYF
DNA: TGTGCCAGCAGTTACTCCGGCGGCTCTGGAAACACCATATATTTT

V: TRBV9
size: few
J: TRBJ2-7
D: .
CDR3: CASSVGVSAYEQYF
DNA: TGTGCCAGCAGCGTAGGAGTTTCCGCCTACGAGCAGTACTTC

V: TRBV11-3
size: .
J: TRBJ2-1
D: TRBD1
CDR3: CASSPGTGATNEQFF
DNA: TGTGCCAGCAGCCCAGGGACAGGGGCAACCAATGAGCAGTTCTTC